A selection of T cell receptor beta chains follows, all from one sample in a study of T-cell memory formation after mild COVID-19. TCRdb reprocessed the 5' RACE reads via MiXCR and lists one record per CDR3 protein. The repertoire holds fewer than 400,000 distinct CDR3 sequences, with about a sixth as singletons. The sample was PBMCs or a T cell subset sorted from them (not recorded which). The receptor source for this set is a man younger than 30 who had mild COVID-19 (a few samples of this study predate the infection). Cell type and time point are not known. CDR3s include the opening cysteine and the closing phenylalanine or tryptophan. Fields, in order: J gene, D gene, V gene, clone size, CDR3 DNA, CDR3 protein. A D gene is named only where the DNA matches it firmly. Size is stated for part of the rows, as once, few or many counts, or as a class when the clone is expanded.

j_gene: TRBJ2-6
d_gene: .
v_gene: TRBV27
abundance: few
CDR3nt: TGTGCCAGCAGGGAGGGTTTCGGGGCCAACGTCCTGACTTTC
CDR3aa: CASREGFGANVLTF

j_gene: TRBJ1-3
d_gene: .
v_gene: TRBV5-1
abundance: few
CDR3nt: TGCGCCAGCAGCTGGGACAACTCTGGAAACACCATATATTTT
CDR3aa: CASSWDNSGNTIYF

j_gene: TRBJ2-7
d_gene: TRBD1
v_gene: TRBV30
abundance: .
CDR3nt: TGTGCCTGGAGCCCCGGGACAGGGGACCCCTACGAGCAGTACTTC
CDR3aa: CAWSPGTGDPYEQYF

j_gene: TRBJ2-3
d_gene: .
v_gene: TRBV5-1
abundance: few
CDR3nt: TGCGCCAGCAGCTTGGCCTTGGCAGGACAAAGCACAGATACGCAGTATTTT
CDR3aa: CASSLALAGQSTDTQYF

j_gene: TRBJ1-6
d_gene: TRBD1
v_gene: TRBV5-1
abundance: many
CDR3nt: TGCGCCAGCGGGACAGGGGGCAATTCACCCCTCCACTTT
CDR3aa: CASGTGGNSPLHF

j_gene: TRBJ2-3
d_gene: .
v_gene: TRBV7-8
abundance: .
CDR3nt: TGTGCCAGCAGCTTATCGCCCCTCCGTTCCCCACTCACAGATACGCAGTATTTT
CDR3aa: CASSLSPLRSPLTDTQYF

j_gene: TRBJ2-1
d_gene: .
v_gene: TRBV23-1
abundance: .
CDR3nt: TGCGCCAGCAGTCGCTTCTCCGCGAGGACGGGGTGTGAGCAGTTCTTC
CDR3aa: CASSRFSARTGCEQFF

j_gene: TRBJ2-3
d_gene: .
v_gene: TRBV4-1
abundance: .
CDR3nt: TGCGCCAGCAGCCAAGATCGCGTCAACACGCAGTATTTT
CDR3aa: CASSQDRVNTQYF

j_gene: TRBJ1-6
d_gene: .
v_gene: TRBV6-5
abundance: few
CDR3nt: TGTGCCAGCAGCATGGGTGGTAATTCACCCCTCCACTTT
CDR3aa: CASSMGGNSPLHF

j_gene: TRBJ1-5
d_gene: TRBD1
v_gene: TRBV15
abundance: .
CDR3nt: TGTGCCACCAGCAGAAGTAGGGGGACAGATCAGCCCCAGCATTTT
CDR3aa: CATSRSRGTDQPQHF

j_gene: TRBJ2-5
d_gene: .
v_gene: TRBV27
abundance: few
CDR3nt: TGTGCCAGCAGTCCCAGGGGGGACGCAAACGGGGGGACCCAGTACTTC
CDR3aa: CASSPRGDANGGTQYF

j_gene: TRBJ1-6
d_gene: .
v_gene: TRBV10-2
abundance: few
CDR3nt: TGCGCCAGCAGTGTTAGGGGTCCTTCACCCCTCCACTTT
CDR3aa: CASSVRGPSPLHF

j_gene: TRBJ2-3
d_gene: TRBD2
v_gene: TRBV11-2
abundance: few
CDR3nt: TGTGCCAGCAGCTTTACTAGCGGGGGGGATACGCAGTATTTT
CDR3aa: CASSFTSGGDTQYF

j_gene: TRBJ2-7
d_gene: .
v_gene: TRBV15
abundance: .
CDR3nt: TGTGCCACCAGCAGAGAGTATGGGGCAGTCTACGAGCAGTACTTC
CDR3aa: CATSREYGAVYEQYF

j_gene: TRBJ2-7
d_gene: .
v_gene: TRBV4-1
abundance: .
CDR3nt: TGCGCCAGCAGCCAGAACACAGACTCCTACGAGCAGTACTTC
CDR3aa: CASSQNTDSYEQYF

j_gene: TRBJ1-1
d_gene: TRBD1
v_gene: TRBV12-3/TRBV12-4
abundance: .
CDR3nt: TGTGCCAGCAGTTTACCCAGGGGGCGTTCTTTCTTT
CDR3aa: CASSLPRGRSFF

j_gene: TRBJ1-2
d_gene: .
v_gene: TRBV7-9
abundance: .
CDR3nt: TGTGCCAGCAGCTTTGGAGGGCAGCCCCGGGGTGGCTACACCTTC
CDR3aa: CASSFGGQPRGGYTF

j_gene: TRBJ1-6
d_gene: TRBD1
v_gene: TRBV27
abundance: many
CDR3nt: TGTGCCAGCAGTTCCGGACAGGGAACCTATAATTCACCCCTCCACTTT
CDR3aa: CASSSGQGTYNSPLHF

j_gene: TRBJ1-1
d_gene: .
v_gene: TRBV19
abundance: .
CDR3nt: TGTGCCAGTATAGGACGGTGGATTACTGAAGCTTTCTTT
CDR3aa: CASIGRWITEAFF

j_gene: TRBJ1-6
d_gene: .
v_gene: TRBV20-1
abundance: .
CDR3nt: TGCAGTGCTAGAGGCCGGGACGGACAAGTGAGCTCCTATAATTCACCCCTCCACTTT
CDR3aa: CSARGRDGQVSSYNSPLHF

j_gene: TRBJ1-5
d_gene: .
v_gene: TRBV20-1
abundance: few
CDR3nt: TGCAGTGCTCAGAGGGGAAATCAGCCCCAGCATTTT
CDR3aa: CSAQRGNQPQHF

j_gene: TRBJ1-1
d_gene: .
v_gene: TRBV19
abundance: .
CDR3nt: TGTGCCAGTAGTGCCCGGGCGGGGACTGAAGCTTTCTTT
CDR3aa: CASSARAGTEAFF

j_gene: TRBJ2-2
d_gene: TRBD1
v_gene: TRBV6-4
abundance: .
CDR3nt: TGTGCCAGCAGTCGACAGGGGCCCTCGAACACCGGGGAGCTGTTTTTT
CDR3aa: CASSRQGPSNTGELFF

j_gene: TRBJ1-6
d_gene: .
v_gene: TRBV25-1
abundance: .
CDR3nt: TGTGCCAGCAGTGTCGCGACAGGCTCCTCACCCCTCCACTTT
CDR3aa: CASSVATGSSPLHF

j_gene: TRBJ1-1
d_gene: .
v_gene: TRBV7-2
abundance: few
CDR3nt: TGTGCCAGCAGCTTAACAGGGCGACTCACTGAAGCTTTCTTT
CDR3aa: CASSLTGRLTEAFF

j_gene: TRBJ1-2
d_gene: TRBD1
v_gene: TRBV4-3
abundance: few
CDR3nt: TGCGCCAGCAGCCAAGTTACCTCCTTTGACAGGGTCCGAATTAACTATGGCTACACCTTC
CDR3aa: CASSQVTSFDRVRINYGYTF

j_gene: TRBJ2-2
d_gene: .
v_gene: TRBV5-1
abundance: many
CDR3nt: TGCGCCAGCAGCTTGGGTTCGAACACCGGGGAGCTGTTTTTT
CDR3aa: CASSLGSNTGELFF

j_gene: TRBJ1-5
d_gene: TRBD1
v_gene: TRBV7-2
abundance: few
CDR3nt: TGTGCCAGCAGCCCACAGGGGACGAATAGCAATCAGCCCCAGCATTTT
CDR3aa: CASSPQGTNSNQPQHF

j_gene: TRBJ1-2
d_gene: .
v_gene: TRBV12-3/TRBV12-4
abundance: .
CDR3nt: TGTGCCAGCAGAAGGACGGGGGGAGATGGCTACACCTTC
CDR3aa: CASRRTGGDGYTF

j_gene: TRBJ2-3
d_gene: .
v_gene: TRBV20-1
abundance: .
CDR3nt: TGCAGTGCTAGTACGTCAGGCACAGATACGCAGTATTTT
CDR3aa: CSASTSGTDTQYF

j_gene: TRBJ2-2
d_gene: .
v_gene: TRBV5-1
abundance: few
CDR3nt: TGCGCCAGCAGCTTGGCACCAGACGCCACCGGGGAGCTGTTTTTT
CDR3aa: CASSLAPDATGELFF

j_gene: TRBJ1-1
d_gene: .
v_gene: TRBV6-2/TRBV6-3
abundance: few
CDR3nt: TGTGCCAGCAGTTACCAGTTGTACACTGAAGCTTTCTTT
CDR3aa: CASSYQLYTEAFF

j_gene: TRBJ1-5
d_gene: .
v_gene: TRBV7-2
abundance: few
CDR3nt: TGTGCCAGCAGCTTGTGGGCAGGATGGGAAGAGCCCCAGCATTTT
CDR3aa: CASSLWAGWEEPQHF

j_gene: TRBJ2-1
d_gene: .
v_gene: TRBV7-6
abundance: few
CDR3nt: TGTGCCAGCAGCCAACTGGGCGATGAGCAGTTCTTC
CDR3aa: CASSQLGDEQFF

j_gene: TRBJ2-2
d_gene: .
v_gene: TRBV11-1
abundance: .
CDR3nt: TGTGCCAGCCACCAGGGGCGGGACGGGGAGCTGTTTTTT
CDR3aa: CASHQGRDGELFF